This is a list of T cell receptor beta chains from one sample in a study of beta chain features in type 1 diabetes. TCRdb's table, derived via immunoSEQ multiplex PCR, lists solely in-frame clones and lacks some. The sample holds fewer than 30,000 clones, around three fifths seen once. Sequencing used Tregs from blood. The receptors were gathered from a woman younger than 35 with type 1 diabetes. Both conserved end residues are part of each CDR3. The D gene is left open where the match is weak. The listing skips clone size in some rows; elsewhere it reads once, few, many or a size class.

size: .; D: .; length: 13; V: TRBV7-9; J: TRBJ2-1; CDR3: CASSRGDWNEQFF; DNA: TGTGCCAGCAGCCGGGGAGATTGGAATGAGCAGTTCTTC
size: .; D: TRBD2; length: 14; V: TRBV6-1; J: TRBJ2-7; CDR3: CASSVGLESYEQYF; DNA: TGTGCCAGCAGTGTCGGACTAGAGTCCTACGAGCAGTACTTC
size: .; D: .; length: 16; V: TRBV4-1; J: TRBJ1-1; CDR3: CASSPKQQGGDTEAFF; DNA: TGCGCCAGCAGCCCCAAGCAACAGGGTGGGGACACTGAAGCTTTCTTT
size: .; D: TRBD1; length: 15; V: TRBV7-2; J: TRBJ1-5; CDR3: CASSPNKGAGQPQHF; DNA: TGTGCCAGCAGCCCCAACAAGGGGGCGGGACAGCCCCAGCATTTT
size: .; D: .; length: 15; V: TRBV7-2; J: TRBJ2-1; CDR3: CASSLQFSGYNEQFF; DNA: TGTGCCAGCAGCTTACAGTTCTCAGGGTACAATGAGCAGTTCTTC
size: few; D: TRBD1; length: 16; V: TRBV18; J: TRBJ1-2; CDR3: CASSPRGRTGDYGYTF; DNA: TGTGCCAGCTCACCACGTGGTCGGACAGGGGACTATGGCTACACCTTC
size: .; D: .; length: 11; V: TRBV28; J: TRBJ2-7; CDR3: CASSPRNEQYF; DNA: TGTGCCAGCAGCCCGAGAAACGAGCAGTACTTC
size: .; D: .; length: 16; V: TRBV7-2; J: TRBJ1-5; CDR3: CASSLVPGAVRQPQHF; DNA: TGTGCCAGCAGCTTAGTCCCAGGGGCGGTGCGTCAGCCCCAGCATTTT
size: .; D: .; length: 12; V: TRBV10-2; J: TRBJ1-5; CDR3: CASSERGQPQHF; DNA: TGCGCCAGCAGTGAGAGGGGTCAGCCCCAGCATTTT
size: .; D: .; length: 12; V: TRBV2; J: TRBJ2-1; CDR3: CASSAAYNEQFF; DNA: TGTGCCAGCAGTGCCGCGTACAATGAGCAGTTCTTC
size: few; D: .; length: 16; V: TRBV7-2; J: TRBJ1-4; CDR3: CASSLSVGFLSEKLFF; DNA: TGTGCCAGCAGCCTCAGCGTCGGGTTTCTTAGTGAAAAACTGTTTTTT
size: few; D: TRBD1; length: 14; V: TRBV19; J: TRBJ1-1; CDR3: CASIPLQGRTEAFF; DNA: TGTGCCAGTATCCCCTTACAGGGGAGGACTGAAGCTTTCTTT
size: few; D: TRBD2; length: 15; V: TRBV7-2; J: TRBJ2-5; CDR3: CASSPKSGSKETQYF; DNA: TGTGCCAGCAGCCCGAAAAGCGGGAGTAAAGAGACCCAGTACTTC
size: few; D: .; length: 15; V: TRBV14; J: TRBJ2-1; CDR3: CASSQEPRSSNEQFF; DNA: TGTGCCAGCAGCCAAGAGCCTAGGTCGAGCAATGAGCAGTTCTTC
size: .; D: TRBD2; length: 18; V: TRBV7-8; J: TRBJ2-5; CDR3: CASSLDPASGRATETQYF; DNA: TGTGCCAGCAGCTTAGATCCTGCTAGCGGGAGGGCCACGGAGACCCAGTACTTC
size: .; D: .; length: 15; V: TRBV28; J: TRBJ2-5; CDR3: CASSSNGNRQETQYF; DNA: TGTGCCAGCAGCTCCAACGGGAATCGACAAGAGACCCAGTACTTC
size: .; D: .; length: 12; V: TRBV11-2; J: TRBJ2-7; CDR3: CASSVDRYEQYF; DNA: TGTGCCAGCAGCGTGGACAGATACGAGCAGTACTTC
size: .; D: .; length: 15; V: TRBV5-4; J: TRBJ1-3; CDR3: CASSLGGGTGNTIYF; DNA: TGTGCCAGCAGCTTGGGCGGGGGGACTGGAAACACCATATATTTT
size: .; D: .; length: 17; V: TRBV16; J: TRBJ2-5; CDR3: CASSQSVLQELVETQYF; DNA: TGTGCCAGCAGCCAATCCGTCCTACAGGAACTCGTTGAGACCCAGTACTTC
size: .; D: TRBD1; length: 17; V: TRBV29-1; J: TRBJ1-2; CDR3: CSVHGDRGQASNYGYTF; DNA: TGCAGCGTTCACGGCGACAGGGGCCAGGCTTCTAACTATGGCTACACCTTC
size: .; D: .; length: 12; V: TRBV19; J: TRBJ2-3; CDR3: CASSMTEDTQYF; DNA: TGTGCCAGTAGTATGACAGAAGATACGCAGTATTTT
size: .; D: .; length: 16; V: TRBV18; J: TRBJ2-3; CDR3: CASSATVPRSTDTQYF; DNA: TGTGCCAGCTCAGCGACAGTTCCTCGGTCCACAGATACGCAGTATTTT
size: .; D: .; length: 14; V: TRBV7-9; J: TRBJ1-1; CDR3: CASSSFLRGTEAFF; DNA: TGTGCCAGCAGCTCTTTTTTGCGGGGCACTGAAGCTTTCTTT
size: .; D: TRBD1; length: 15; V: TRBV7-8; J: TRBJ2-7; CDR3: CASSSGTGGSYGQYF; DNA: TGTGCCAGCAGCTCCGGGACAGGGGGTTCTTACGGGCAGTACTTC
size: few; D: .; length: 12; V: TRBV18; J: TRBJ2-5; CDR3: CASSPQGETQYF; DNA: TGTGCCAGCTCACCACAGGGGGAGACCCAGTACTTC
size: .; D: .; length: 13; V: TRBV6-1; J: TRBJ2-7; CDR3: CASSLQVSYEQYF; DNA: TGTGCCAGCAGCCTACAGGTCTCCTACGAGCAGTACTTC
size: .; D: .; length: 14; V: TRBV6-5; J: TRBJ2-7; CDR3: CASSYTILVSEQYF; DNA: TGTGCCAGCAGTTACACGATCCTGGTTAGTGAGCAGTACTTC
size: few; D: .; length: 14; V: TRBV7-2; J: TRBJ2-3; CDR3: CASTPVWTPDTQYF; DNA: TGTGCCAGCACCCCCGTCTGGACTCCAGATACGCAGTATTTT